The 3 T cell receptor beta chains presented below share a single source sample, sequenced in a study of technical replicates of blood from a handful of donors. The method was immunoSEQ multiplex PCR; TCRdb's version includes in-frame clones alone and lacks a portion of them. The table includes 50,000 to 70,000 clones, less than 90% detected once. Sequenced input: PBMCs. These receptors were obtained from a human donor in good health. Some clones in this sample may be carry-over from other donors' samples.

This chain links TRBV18 with TRBJ1-2, with D maybe TRBD1 (6 bases). The V gene lost 3 bases and the J gene lost 4 bases, with 15 bases spanning the gap. The V gene's germline CDR1 is KGHSH and CDR2 LQKENI. The CDR3 extends over 15 amino acids. DNA for the CDR3: TGTGCCAGCTCACCGTTGACCGGGACAAGCTATGGCTACACCTTC. Its protein is CASSPLTGTSYGYTF.

The V call is TRBV6-6, the J call TRBJ2-4, with 7 bases lining up with TRBD2. V was pared by 7 bases and J by 0 bases, with 9 bases of the junction left unmatched. Germline CDR1 and CDR2: MNHNY and SVGAGI (reference sequence). This CDR3 has 16 amino acids. DNA for the CDR3: TGTGCCAGCAAGCTCGGGACTAACATAGCCAAAAACATTCAGTACTTC. Its protein product is CASKLGTNIAKNIQYF.

The chain uses TRBV4-1 and TRBJ2-1; TRBD2 agrees at 9 bases. CDR1 is MGHRA and CDR2 is YSYEKL in the germline V gene. V dropped 5 bases and J dropped 3; count of bases not matched to a gene: 5. The CDR3 contains 15 residues. CDR3: CASSSGTSLYNEQFF. The CDR3 DNA reads as TGCGCCAGCAGCTCCGGGACTAGCCTCTACAATGAGCAGTTCTTC.